These 18 T cell receptor beta chains originate from one sample sequenced in a study of control samples from healthy donors and cancer patients. This table comes from immunoSEQ multiplex PCR, and its TCRdb copy is limited to in-frame clones, with some not included. Of fewer than 95,000 clones listed, about 89% were seen once; the top ten hold around a fifth. The sample taken for sequencing was blood. Receptor source: a man aged 25-45 years in good health.

This chain uses TRBV11-3 with TRBJ1-1; the D gene is possibly TRBD1 (5 bases). The V gene lost 0 bases and the J gene lost 7 bases, with 18 bases spanning the gap. This CDR3 contains 16 residues. CDR1 and CDR2 from the germline V gene are SGHNT and YENEEA. CDR3 sequence (DNA): TGTGCCAGCAGCTTAGACACAGGAACGCGCTTCTTTGAAGCTTTCTTT. It specifies CASSLDTGTRFFEAFF.

The chain recombines TRBV6-5 with TRBJ1-4, with TRBD1 as a possible D gene (5 bases). V was clipped by 5 bases and J by 8 bases, with 9 bases between them. CDR3 size: 12 residues. Per the germline V gene, CDR1 is MNHEY and CDR2 is SVGAGI. The CDR3 nucleotides are TGTGCCAGCAGTCAGGGAGAAGAAAAACTGTTTTTT. As protein: CASSQGEEKLFF.

Of note for this clone: In the same sample, other DNA sequences code for this CDR3. The chain employs TRBV5-6 and TRBJ1-4; D gene unclear. The V and J ends lost 0 bases and 7 bases respectively, with 10 bases between them. Germline V gene lookup returns CDR1 SGHDT and CDR2 YYEEEE. The CDR3 length is 14 residues. The CDR3 protein is CASSLGGLGEKLFF. CDR3 coding DNA: TGTGCCAGCAGCTTGGGAGGGTTGGGTGAAAAACTGTTTTTT.

This chain links TRBV29-1 with TRBJ2-1, with 8 bases lining up with TRBD1. The CDR3 runs 14 residues. The germline V gene encodes CDR1 SQVTM and CDR2 ANQGSEA. The J segment lost 5 bases and the V segment lost 3 bases, leaving 6 bases of the junction unmatched. The CDR3 nucleotides read TGCAGCGTTGAGTTAACAGGGGGTAACAATGAGCAGTTCTTC. This codes for CSVELTGGNNEQFF.

V is TRBV29-1 and J is TRBJ1-1; tentative D call: TRBD1 (5 bases). The germline gives CDR1 SQVTM, CDR2 ANQGSEA. Trimming stripped 2 bases from V and 11 bases from J, with 15 bases between. The CDR3 loop spans 12 amino acids. The chain's CDR3 is CSVERDSRGAFF. The CDR3 nucleotides read TGCAGCGTTGAACGGGACTCCCGGGGGGCTTTCTTT.

The V call is TRBV19, the J call TRBJ1-2; D ambiguous. The germline CDR1 and CDR2 sequences are LNHDA and SQIVND (reference sequence). Trimming left V 3 bases short and J 2 bases short, with 7 bases between. There are 13 residues in the CDR3. CDR3 nucleotide sequence: TGTGCCAGTAGTATGATAGGGAACTATGGCTACACCTTC. Its translation is CASSMIGNYGYTF.

This clone was detected once. One base away lies a much larger clone, so this may be a sequencing read error. This sequence joins TRBV5-5 and TRBJ1-1; no clear D gene. V lost 0 bases and J lost 0, with 3 bases in between. CDR3 size: 13 residues. Germline V lookup: CDR1 SGHKS, CDR2 YYEKEE (reference sequence). The CDR3 sequence is CASSLGVNTEAFF. CDR3 DNA sequence: TGTGCCAGCAGCTTGGGGGTGAACACTGAAGCTTTCTTT.

The genes are TRBV24-1 and TRBJ2-3; the D gene is possibly TRBD2 (5 bases). Per germline, CDR1 KGHDR and CDR2 SFDVKD. This CDR3 has 13 amino acids. The V end lost 6 bases, the J end lost 0 bases, and 6 bases lay between the germline ends. Here the CDR3 DNA reads TGTGCCACCAGTCGGGGTAGCACAGATACGCAGTATTTT. Protein sequence: CATSRGSTDTQYF.

The chain links TRBV4-1 to TRBJ2-3; 11 positions agree with TRBD2. CDR3 size: 19 residues. The junction had 9 bases not matched to a gene; V was cut back by 1 base and J by 0 bases. Germline CDR1 MGHRA, CDR2 YSYEKL. CDR3 coding DNA: TGCGCCAGCAGCCAAGTAAGGGCTAGCGGGGGGTCTAGCACAGATACGCAGTATTTT. This codes for CASSQVRASGGSSTDTQYF.

The V call is TRBV10-2, the J call TRBJ2-7; D perhaps matches TRBD1 (5 bases). Trimming removed 2 bases at V and 2 bases at J, with 10 bases between. This CDR3 contains 14 residues. Germline CDR1 is WSHSY and CDR2 is SAAADI. For the CDR3, the DNA is TGCGCCAGCAGTGAGATCTCAGGGCCCTACGAGCAGTACTTC. This sequence encodes CASSEISGPYEQYF.

The chain carries TRBV27 and TRBJ2-5; D possibly corresponds to TRBD2 (6 bases). The CDR3 covers 15 residues. Trimming took off 6 bases at V and 3 bases at J, with 17 bases between the two ends. The germline CDR1 and CDR2 sequences are MNHEY and SMNVEV (reference sequence). CDR3 region: CASSPGTRGEETQYF. The DNA for the CDR3 is TGTGCCAGCAGCCCGGGGACTCGAGGTGAAGAGACCCAGTACTTC.

This clone was seen once. This rearrangement joins TRBV20-1 to TRBJ1-6; tentatively, D is TRBD1 (5 bases). The V end was cut by 3 bases, the J end by 10 bases, with 13 bases between. CDR3 length: 13 amino acids. Germline V gives CDR1 DFQATT, CDR2 SNEGSKA (reference sequence). The CDR3 nucleotides are TGCAGTGCTAGTAGTGTGGGGGGGTCACCCCTCCACTTT. It yields the protein CSASSVGGSPLHF.

This chain links TRBV7-9 with TRBJ2-1, with TRBD2 matching 7 bases. Germline trimming cut 3 bases from V and 7 bases from J; bases unmatched to any gene: 6. CDR1 and CDR2 from the germline V gene are SEHNR and FQNEAQ (reference sequence). The CDR3 consists of 14 residues. The CDR3 loop reads CASSLGGAGNEQFF. The CDR3 DNA sequence: TGTGCCAGCAGCTTGGGTGGAGCGGGGAATGAGCAGTTCTTC.

The V call is TRBV6-2 or TRBV6-3, the J call TRBJ1-2, with 7 bases that match TRBD1. Germline CDR1 MNHEY, CDR2 SVGEGT. The length of the CDR3 is 13 residues. With 6 bases clipped from V and 3 bases from J, the junction kept 4 bases outside the gene matches. The CDR3 spells CASSPGTDYGYTF. The CDR3 nucleotides are TGTGCCAGCAGCCCCGGGACAGACTATGGCTACACCTTC.

V gene TRBV9 combines with J gene TRBJ2-3, with 9 bases lining up with TRBD2. Germline V gene data show CDR1 as SGDLS and CDR2 as YYNGEE. The CDR3 sequence is 17 residues long. The ends lost 2 bases at V and 2 bases at J; junction bases unmatched: 9. CDR3 sequence reads: CASSVGGLAGHTDTQYF. CDR3 DNA: TGTGCCAGCAGCGTCGGTGGGCTAGCGGGGCACACAGATACGCAGTATTTT.

The chain links TRBV6-6 to TRBJ2-5; 11 bases are a match to TRBD1. With V trimmed by 6 bases and J by 2 bases, 5 bases remained unmatched. The CDR3 has 15 residues. CDR1 is MNHNY, CDR2 SVGAGI, per germline (reference sequence). Here the CDR3 reads CASSQGTGGQETQYF. The CDR3 region has the DNA TGTGCCAGCAGCCAGGGGACAGGGGGACAAGAGACCCAGTACTTC.

V gene TRBV19 combines with J gene TRBJ1-1, with TRBD1 as a possible D gene (5 bases). V lost 6 bases, J lost 1 base, and 21 bases lay in between. The germline V gene has CDR1 LNHDA and CDR2 SQIVND (reference sequence). The CDR3 is 17 amino acids. The CDR3: CASSIDSGSIGNTEAFF. The CDR3 coding sequence is TGTGCCAGTAGCATCGACAGCGGCTCTATAGGGAACACTGAAGCTTTCTTT.

The V gene is TRBV5-1, the J gene TRBJ1-2; TRBD1 agrees at 8 bases. Losses at the gene ends were 3 bases for V and 8 bases for J; bases not matched to a gene: 6. CDR3 length: 13 amino acids. From germline, CDR1 is SGHRS and CDR2 YFSETQ. CDR3 nucleotide sequence: TGCGCCAGCAGCTCGACAGGGGAGGGGGGCTACACCTTC. As protein: CASSSTGEGGYTF.